The clone carrying this TCR beta chain occurred a few times. Profiling relied on immunoSEQ multiplex PCR, and the TCRdb table lists in-frame clones only, not all of them. This sample carries 80,000 to 130,000 clones, just over 85% of them seen once, and the ten largest clones take roughly 2.7%. V was clipped by 0 bases and J by 5 bases; unmatched bases: 9. The CDR3 contains 17 residues. Germline values: CDR1 SGHRS, CDR2 YFSETQ. This sample stems from a study of blood T cell repertoires in COVID-19. As for the study in general: The study drew acute and convalescent COVID-19 samples from the United States, Italy and Spain. PBMCs, B-cell-depleted T cells, or T cells were the source of the cDNA or gDNA that made up the material.

Participants were aged about 18 to 89 years from 20 to 30 US areas. Each participant's cohort was designated according to participant-reported clinical history. The sequence came from a woman aged 45 to 65 who had recovered from COVID-19. The V call is TRBV5-1, the J call TRBJ2-3; 10 positions agree with TRBD2. The sequenced sample consisted of PBMCs or T cells enriched from blood (not recorded which). In nucleotides, the CDR3 is TGCGCCAGCAGCTTGGTAGCGGGAGGTGTATTTTTAGATACGCAGTATTTT. This codes for CASSLVAGGVFLDTQYF.